The 19 T cell receptor beta chains listed next were all sequenced from one sample in a study of T-cell memory formation after mild COVID-19. TCRdb fed the 5' RACE reads into MiXCR, producing one record per CDR3 protein. The data hold approximately 250,000 distinct CDR3 sequences, with roughly 17% observed a single time. Specimen: PBMCs or a T cell subset sorted from them (not recorded which). The receptors here all came from a young man who had mild COVID-19 (a few samples of this study predate the infection). Cell type and time point are not known.

This chain joins TRBV5-1 and TRBJ2-3, with D unresolved. Germline lookup yields CDR1 SGHRS and CDR2 YFSETQ. This CDR3 is 15 amino acids long. V dropped 2 bases and J dropped 2 bases, with 12 bases sitting between them. In DNA, the CDR3 is TGCGCCAGCAGCTTAGGGCGGAGAGACACAGATACGCAGTATTTT. Protein: CASSLGRRDTDTQYF. Full variable domain (missing parts from reference TRBV5-1 and TRBJ2-3): KAGVTQTPRYLIKTRGQQVTLSCSPISGHRSVSWYQQTPGQGLQFLFEYFSETQRNKGNFPGRFSGRQFSNSRSEMNVSTLELGDSALYLCASSLGRRDTDTQYFGPGTRLTVL.

This clonotype came up a few times. The CDR3 coding sequence is TGTGCCAGCAGTTTCGCGGGGGGGCCCCAAGAGACCCAGTACTTC. Translated: CASSFAGGPQETQYF. The gene calls are TRBV28 and TRBJ2-5; the match to TRBD2 covers 9 bases. The CDR3 consists of 15 residues. CDR1 and CDR2 from the germline V gene are MDHEN and SYDVKM. The trim removed 3 bases at V and 1 base at J, leaving 3 bases unmatched. The full variable domain, with the rest looked up from reference TRBV28 and TRBJ2-5, is DVKVTQSSRYLVKRTGEKVFLECVQDMDHENMFWYRQDPGLGLRLIYFSYDVKMKEKGDIPEGYSVSREKKERFSLILESASTNQTSMYLCASSFAGGPQETQYFGPGTRLLVL.

There are a few counts of this clonotype. This rearrangement joins TRBV20-1 to TRBJ1-2; D gene ambiguous. Per germline, CDR1 DFQATT and CDR2 SNEGSKA (reference sequence). This CDR3 is built from 12 residues. V was clipped by 1 base and J by 8 bases, with 11 bases between them. In nucleotides, the CDR3 is TGCAGTGCTAGAGGTGGAGGTGGGGGCTACACCTTC. Protein: CSARGGGGGYTF.

The chain links TRBV4-3 to TRBJ2-5; 10 bases fit TRBD2. CDR3 length: 16 amino acids. J gave up 0 bases and V 8 bases, and 9 bases lay outside the gene matches. Germline values: CDR1 LGHNA, CDR2 YSLEER. The CDR3 protein is CASARASGGNQETQYF. DNA of the CDR3: TGCGCCAGCGCCAGGGCTAGCGGGGGAAACCAAGAGACCCAGTACTTC.

This clonotype has a count of ten or more. This chain joins TRBV5-1 and TRBJ1-1; D is possibly TRBD1 (5 bases). Germline V gives CDR1 SGHRS, CDR2 YFSETQ. This CDR3 is 14 amino acids long. V lost 2 bases and J 6 bases, leaving 14 bases between the germline ends. The CDR3 DNA follows: TGCGCCAGCAGCTTAGCAGGGTTGAGAGCTGAAGCTTTCTTT. Encoded protein: CASSLAGLRAEAFF. Together with reference TRBV5-1 and TRBJ1-1, the CDR3 gives the full variable domain: KAGVTQTPRYLIKTRGQQVTLSCSPISGHRSVSWYQQTPGQGLQFLFEYFSETQRNKGNFPGRFSGRQFSNSRSEMNVSTLELGDSALYLCASSLAGLRAEAFFGQGTRLTVV.

The chain employs TRBV6-5 and TRBJ2-1; D uncertain. The germline gives CDR1 MNHEY, CDR2 SVGAGI. Trimming left V 4 bases short and J 1 base short, with 5 bases between. The CDR3 runs 13 residues. CDR3 nucleotide sequence: TGTGCCAGCAGTTCGGAATCCTACAATGAGCAGTTCTTC. This gives the protein CASSSESYNEQFF.

This clonotype was found a few times. The chain combines TRBV4-1 with TRBJ1-1, with a tentative D call TRBD1 (6 bases). The CDR3 covers 15 residues. The V gene lost 1 base and the J gene lost 2 bases, with 11 bases spanning the gap. Germline CDR1 is MGHRA and CDR2 is YSYEKL. CDR3 DNA sequence: TGCGCCAGCAGCCAAGCCCGGGGGCCTAACACTGAAGCTTTCTTT. It specifies CASSQARGPNTEAFF.

This clonotype was seen more than once but under ten times. The V gene is TRBV30, the J gene TRBJ1-5; no reliable D call. V was cut by 1 base and J by 0 bases, with 10 bases left in between. The length of the CDR3 is 15 residues. The germline V gene encodes CDR1 GTSNPN and CDR2 SVGIG (reference sequence). The CDR3 nucleotides read TGTGCCTGGAGTGGTGGTACAAGTAGCAATCAGCCCCAGCATTTT. It is translated as CAWSGGTSSNQPQHF.

This clonotype came up a few times. This sequence joins TRBV5-5 and TRBJ1-5; 11 bases are shared with TRBD1. CDR3 size: 16 residues. The germline CDR1 and CDR2 sequences are SGHKS and YYEKEE (reference sequence). Unmatched junction bases numbered 6, after V lost 4 bases and J lost 3 bases. The CDR3 sequence is CASSPGQGAVNQPQHF. The CDR3 coding sequence is TGTGCCAGCAGCCCCGGACAGGGGGCGGTCAATCAGCCCCAGCATTTT.

The chain has TRBV6-5 and TRBJ2-3; no firm D call. This CDR3 comprises 13 residues. The germline gives CDR1 MNHEY, CDR2 SVGAGI. V was shortened by 1 base and J by 6 bases, with 8 bases between the two germline ends. CDR3 DNA: TGTGCCAGCAGTTACTTCAGGTCTGATACGCAGTATTTT. As protein: CASSYFRSDTQYF.

In this sample, this clonotype turned up a few times. DNA of the CDR3: TGTGCCAGCTCAGAATCTAGCTCCTACGAGCAGTACGTC. This codes for CASSESSSYEQYV. This chain links TRBV18 with TRBJ2-7; no clear D. The V end lost 5 bases, the J end lost 0 bases, and 8 bases lay between the germline ends. Germline V gene lookup returns CDR1 KGHSH and CDR2 LQKENI. This CDR3 comprises 13 residues.

V gene TRBV14 combines with J gene TRBJ2-5, with D maybe TRBD2 (5 bases). Trimming removed 1 base from V and 0 bases from J, with 9 bases in between. This CDR3 has 15 residues. The V gene's germline CDR1 is SGHDN and CDR2 FVKESK. The CDR3 DNA is TGTGCCAGCAGCCAAGTCCCGGGGTACCAAGAGACCCAGTACTTC. It codes for CASSQVPGYQETQYF.

This clonotype was detected only a few times. This sequence joins TRBV5-1 and TRBJ2-1; D unclear. Germline-derived CDR1 and CDR2 are SGHRS and YFSETQ. The CDR3 is made up of 15 amino acids. The V and J ends lost 0 bases and 0 bases respectively, with 7 bases between them. In DNA, the CDR3 is TGCGCCAGCAGCTTGGGCCAGTACTCCTACAATGAGCAGTTCTTC. Its translation: CASSLGQYSYNEQFF. The full variable domain, in which reference TRBV5-1 and TRBJ2-1 provide the parts outside the CDR3, is KAGVTQTPRYLIKTRGQQVTLSCSPISGHRSVSWYQQTPGQGLQFLFEYFSETQRNKGNFPGRFSGRQFSNSRSEMNVSTLELGDSALYLCASSLGQYSYNEQFFGPGTRLTVL.

The chain recombines TRBV4-1 with TRBJ1-4; 7 positions match TRBD1. J gave up 11 bases and V 0 bases, and 6 bases lay outside the gene matches. The CDR3 length is 14 residues. Germline values: CDR1 MGHRA, CDR2 YSYEKL. CDR3 sequence: CASSQDLGGGKLFF. The CDR3 nucleotides read TGCGCCAGCAGCCAAGATCTAGGGGGCGGGAAACTGTTTTTT.

This clonotype was counted a single time. The chain combines TRBV6-2 or TRBV6-3 with TRBJ2-1; 12 bases map to TRBD2. This CDR3 has 18 amino acids. J gave up 6 bases and V 2 bases, and 11 bases lay outside the gene matches. Germline V gene sequence: CDR1 MNHEY, CDR2 SVGEGT. CDR3 DNA sequence: TGTGCCAGCAGTTACGCCAAAAGGACTAGCGGGGCATTCAATGAGCAGTTCTTC. Its protein is CASSYAKRTSGAFNEQFF.

This clonotype is judged medium-sized (0.01 to 0.1%). The CDR3 loop reads CASPRFKPGQGVVSTDTQYF. CDR3 in DNA: TGCGCCAGCCCACGCTTTAAACCGGGACAGGGAGTAGTCAGCACAGATACGCAGTATTTT. The chain links TRBV10-2 to TRBJ2-3; TRBD1 agrees at 9 bases. The CDR3 is made up of 20 amino acids. Germline CDR1 reads WSHSY; CDR2 reads SAAADI. After removal of 8 bases from V and 0 bases from J, the junction contained 21 bases not matched to a gene.

The table lists this clonotype with a few counts. J is TRBJ2-7 and V is TRBV7-2; 7 bases agree with TRBD1. This CDR3 contains 13 residues. The J segment lost 4 bases and the V segment lost 5 bases, leaving 5 bases of the junction unmatched. Germline V gene sequence: CDR1 SGHTA, CDR2 FQGNSA. CDR3 protein: CASSPDRAYEQYV. Here the CDR3 DNA reads TGTGCCAGCAGCCCCGACAGGGCGTACGAGCAGTACGTC.

The V and J genes are TRBV7-2 and TRBJ2-7; 8 bases agree with TRBD2. V lost 1 base to trimming and J lost 2 bases; unmatched junction nucleotides: 7. Germline V gene sequence: CDR1 SGHTA, CDR2 FQGNSA. This CDR3 has 16 amino acids. The CDR3 is CASSLGTGGDTYEQYF. Written as DNA, the CDR3 is TGTGCCAGCAGCTTAGGTACCGGGGGGGATACCTACGAGCAGTACTTC. Filled out from reference TRBV7-2 and TRBJ2-7, the complete variable domain reads GAGVSQSPSNKVTEKGKDVELRCDPISGHTALYWYRQSLGQGLEFLIYFQGNSAPDKSGLPSDRFSAERTGGSVSTLTIQRTQQEDSAVYLCASSLGTGGDTYEQYFGPGTRLTVT.

This clonotype has only a few counts. The J gene is TRBJ2-7, the V gene TRBV18; the match to TRBD1 covers 8 bases. This CDR3 region has 14 residues. CDR1 is KGHSH and CDR2 is LQKENI in the germline V gene. V lost 3 bases and J lost 1; bases outside the gene matches: 2. The CDR3 DNA reads as TGTGCCAGCTCACCGGACAGGGTATCCTACGAGCAGTACGTC. It yields the protein CASSPDRVSYEQYV.